This T cell receptor beta chain was sequenced in a study of molecular identifiers for immune sequencing clone quantification. Whole-study context: Four of five RNA aliquots from roughly 21,000 or 96,000 naive CD8 T cells were sequenced.

Broader study findings: Beyond 20 RNA copies, clones held over 99% of effector molecules, compared with under 1% in naive cells. Among 800,000 to 1,000,000 naive cells, spiked Jurkat TCR RNA from a single cell was reportedly detectable.

As regards this clonotype: Its antigen is not known.

Bulk TCR library preparation followed previously described methods with listed TCR primers. MiXCR, applied by TCRdb to the PCR reads, yields one record per CDR3 protein. The table has 100,000 or so distinct CDR3 sequences, roughly a third seen once. The CDR3 loop spans 16 amino acids. CDR1 SGHTA and CDR2 FQGNSA come from the germline V gene. Trimming pared 3 bases from V and 5 bases from J, leaving 18 bases between. Sequenced material: naive CD8+ T cells from blood, with Jurkat cell RNA spiked in. Indicated subset: FACS-sorted CD8+CD4-CCR7+CD45RA+ naive T cells. The rearrangement joins TRBV7-2 to TRBJ2-3, with D maybe TRBD2 (5 bases). This clonotype originated in a human donor in good health. Some libraries in this study had Jurkat cell RNA spiked in. In DNA, the CDR3 is TGTGCCAGCAGCTTTGGTCGGGGTGGGTTTTTAGATACGCAGTATTTT. It codes for CASSFGRGGFLDTQYF. The full variable domain, its missing parts supplied by reference TRBV7-2 and TRBJ2-3, is GAGVSQSPSNKVTEKGKDVELRCDPISGHTALYWYRQSLGQGLEFLIYFQGNSAPDKSGLPSDRFSAERTGGSVSTLTIQRTQQEDSAVYLCASSFGRGGFLDTQYFGPGTRLTVL.